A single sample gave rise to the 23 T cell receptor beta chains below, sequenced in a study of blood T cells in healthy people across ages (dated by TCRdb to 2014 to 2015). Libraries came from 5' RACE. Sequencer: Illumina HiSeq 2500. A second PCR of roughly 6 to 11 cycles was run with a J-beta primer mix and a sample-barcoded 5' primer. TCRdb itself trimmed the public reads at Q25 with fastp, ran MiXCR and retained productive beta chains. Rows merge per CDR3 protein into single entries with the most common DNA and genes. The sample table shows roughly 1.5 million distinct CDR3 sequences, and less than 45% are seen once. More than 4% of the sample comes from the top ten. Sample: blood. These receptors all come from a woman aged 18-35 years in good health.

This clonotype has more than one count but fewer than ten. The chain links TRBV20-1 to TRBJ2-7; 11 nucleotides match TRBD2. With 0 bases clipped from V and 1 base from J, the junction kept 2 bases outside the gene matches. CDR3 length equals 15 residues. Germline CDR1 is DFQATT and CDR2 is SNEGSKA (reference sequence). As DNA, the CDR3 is TGCAGTGCTAGAGATCCTAGCGGGAGGTCCTACGAGCAGTACTTC. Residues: CSARDPSGRSYEQYF.

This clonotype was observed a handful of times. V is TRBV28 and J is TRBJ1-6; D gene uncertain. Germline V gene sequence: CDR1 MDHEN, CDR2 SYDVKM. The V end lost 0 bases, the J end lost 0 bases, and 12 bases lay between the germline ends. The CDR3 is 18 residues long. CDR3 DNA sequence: TGTGCCAGCAGTTTATGGTCAACCAGAAGCTCCTATAATTCACCCCTCCACTTT. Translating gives CASSLWSTRSSYNSPLHF. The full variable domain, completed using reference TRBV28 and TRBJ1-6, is DVKVTQSSRYLVKRTGEKVFLECVQDMDHENMFWYRQDPGLGLRLIYFSYDVKMKEKGDIPEGYSVSREKKERFSLILESASTNQTSMYLCASSLWSTRSSYNSPLHFGNGTRLTVT.

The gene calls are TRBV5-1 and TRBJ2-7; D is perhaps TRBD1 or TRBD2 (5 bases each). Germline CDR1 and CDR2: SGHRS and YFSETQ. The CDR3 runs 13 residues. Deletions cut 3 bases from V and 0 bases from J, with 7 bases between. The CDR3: CASSWDVSYEQYF. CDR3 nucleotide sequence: TGCGCCAGCAGCTGGGACGTCTCCTACGAGCAGTACTTC.

The CDR3 here is CASSEQDRGTYNEQYF. In DNA, the CDR3 is TGTGCCAGCAGTGAGCAAGACAGGGGGACATACAATGAGCAGTACTTC. This chain joins TRBV25-1 and TRBJ2-5; 9 positions agree with TRBD1. Germline V gives CDR1 MGHDK, CDR2 SYGVNS. The CDR3 runs to 16 residues. The J segment lost 11 bases and the V segment lost 3 bases, leaving 16 bases of the junction unmatched.

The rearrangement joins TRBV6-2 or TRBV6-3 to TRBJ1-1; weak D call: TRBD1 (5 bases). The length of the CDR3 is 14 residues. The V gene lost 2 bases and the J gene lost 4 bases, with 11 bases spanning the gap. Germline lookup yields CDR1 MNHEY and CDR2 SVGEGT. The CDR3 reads CASSYGGELTEAFF. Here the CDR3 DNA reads TGTGCCAGCAGTTACGGGGGGGAACTCACTGAAGCTTTCTTT.

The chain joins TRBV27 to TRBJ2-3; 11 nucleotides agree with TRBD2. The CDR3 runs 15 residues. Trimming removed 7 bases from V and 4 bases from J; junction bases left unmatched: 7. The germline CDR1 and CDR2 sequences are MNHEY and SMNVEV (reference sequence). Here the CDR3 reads CASNELAGDPDTQYF. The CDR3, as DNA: TGTGCCAGCAACGAACTAGCGGGAGACCCAGATACGCAGTATTTT.

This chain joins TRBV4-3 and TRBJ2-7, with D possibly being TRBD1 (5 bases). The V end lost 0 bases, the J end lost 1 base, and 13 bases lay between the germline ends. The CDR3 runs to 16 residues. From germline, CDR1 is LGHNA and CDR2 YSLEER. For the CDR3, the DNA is TGCGCCAGCAGCCAAGATATCTTCGGACATTCCTACGAGCAGTACTTC. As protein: CASSQDIFGHSYEQYF.

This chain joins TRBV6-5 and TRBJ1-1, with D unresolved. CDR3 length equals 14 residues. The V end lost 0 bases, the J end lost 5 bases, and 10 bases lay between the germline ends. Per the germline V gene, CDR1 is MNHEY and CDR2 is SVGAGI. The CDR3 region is CASSYSTVKTEAFF. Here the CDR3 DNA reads TGTGCCAGCAGTTACTCAACAGTAAAGACTGAAGCTTTCTTT.

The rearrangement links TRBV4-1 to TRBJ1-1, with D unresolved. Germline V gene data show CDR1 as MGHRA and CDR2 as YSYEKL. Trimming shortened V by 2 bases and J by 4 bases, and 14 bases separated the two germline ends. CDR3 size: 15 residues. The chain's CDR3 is CASSQPWAPLTEAFF. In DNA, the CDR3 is TGCGCCAGCAGCCAACCATGGGCCCCTCTCACTGAAGCTTTCTTT.

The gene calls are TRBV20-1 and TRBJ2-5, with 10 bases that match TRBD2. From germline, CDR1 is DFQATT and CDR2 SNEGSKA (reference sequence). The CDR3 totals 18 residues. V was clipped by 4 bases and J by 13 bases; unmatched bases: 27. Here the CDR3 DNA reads TGCAGTGCTATAAAGCGGGAGGGCCTTCGTTATTTGGTCGATGAGCTGTACTTC. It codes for CSAIKREGLRYLVDELYF.

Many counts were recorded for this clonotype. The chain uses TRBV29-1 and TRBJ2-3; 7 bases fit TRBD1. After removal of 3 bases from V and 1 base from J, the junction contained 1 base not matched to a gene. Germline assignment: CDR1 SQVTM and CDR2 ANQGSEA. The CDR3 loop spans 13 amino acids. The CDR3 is CSVDQGGTDTQYF. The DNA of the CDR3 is TGCAGCGTTGACCAGGGGGGCACAGATACGCAGTATTTT.

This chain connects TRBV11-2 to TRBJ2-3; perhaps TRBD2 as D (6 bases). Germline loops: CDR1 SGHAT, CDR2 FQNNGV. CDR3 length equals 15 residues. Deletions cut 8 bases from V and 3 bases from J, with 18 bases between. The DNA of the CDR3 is TGTGCCAGCGGTTGGGGGGTCATAGGGACAGATACGCAGTATTTT. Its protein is CASGWGVIGTDTQYF.

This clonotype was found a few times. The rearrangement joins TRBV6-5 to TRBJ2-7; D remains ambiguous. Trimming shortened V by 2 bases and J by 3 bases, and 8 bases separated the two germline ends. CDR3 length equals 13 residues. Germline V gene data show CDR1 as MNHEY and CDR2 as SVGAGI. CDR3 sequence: CASSYESGYEQYF. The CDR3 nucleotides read TGTGCCAGCAGTTACGAGTCGGGCTACGAGCAGTACTTC.

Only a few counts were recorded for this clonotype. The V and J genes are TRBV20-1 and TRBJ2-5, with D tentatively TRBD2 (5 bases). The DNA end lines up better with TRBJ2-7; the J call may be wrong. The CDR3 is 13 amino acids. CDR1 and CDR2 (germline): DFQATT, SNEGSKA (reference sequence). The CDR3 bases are TGCAGTGCTACCCTGGCGGGCCCCTACGAGCAGTACTTC. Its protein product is CSATLAGPYEQYF.

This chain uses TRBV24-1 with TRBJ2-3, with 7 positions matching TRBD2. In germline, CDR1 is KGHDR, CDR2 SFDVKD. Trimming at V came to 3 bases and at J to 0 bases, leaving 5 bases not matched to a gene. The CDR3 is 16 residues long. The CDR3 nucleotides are TGTGCCACCAGTGATCGAACTAGCGCCAGCACAGATACGCAGTATTTT. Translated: CATSDRTSASTDTQYF.

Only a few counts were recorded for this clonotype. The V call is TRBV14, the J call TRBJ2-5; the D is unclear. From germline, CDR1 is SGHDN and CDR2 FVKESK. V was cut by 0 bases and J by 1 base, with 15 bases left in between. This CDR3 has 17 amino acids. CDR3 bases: TGTGCCAGCAGCCAAGAAGTCCCGGGTCTCCGCCAAGAGACCCAGTACTTC. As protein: CASSQEVPGLRQETQYF.

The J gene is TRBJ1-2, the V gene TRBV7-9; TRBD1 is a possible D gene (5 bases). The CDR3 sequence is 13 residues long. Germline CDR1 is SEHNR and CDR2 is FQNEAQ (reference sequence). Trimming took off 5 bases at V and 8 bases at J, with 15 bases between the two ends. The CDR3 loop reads CASSPRDRRGYTF. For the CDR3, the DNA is TGTGCCAGCAGCCCAAGGGACCGGCGGGGCTACACCTTC.

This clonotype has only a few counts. CDR3 bases: TGCAGTGCTAGTTGGGGCAACCCGGAGACCCAGTACTTC. Translating gives CSASWGNPETQYF. The rearrangement uses TRBV20-1 and TRBJ2-5; TRBD1 is a possible D gene (5 bases). V was trimmed by 3 bases and J by 5 bases, leaving 13 bases between them. The CDR3 extends over 13 amino acids. Germline V gene sequence: CDR1 DFQATT, CDR2 SNEGSKA (reference sequence).

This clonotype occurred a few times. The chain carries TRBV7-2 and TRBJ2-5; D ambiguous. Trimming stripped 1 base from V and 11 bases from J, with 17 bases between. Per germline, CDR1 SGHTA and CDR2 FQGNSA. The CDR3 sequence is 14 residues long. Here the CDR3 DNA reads TGTGCCAGCAGCTTAGGGCCTGAGGTCGATGAGCAGTACTTC. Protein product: CASSLGPEVDEQYF.

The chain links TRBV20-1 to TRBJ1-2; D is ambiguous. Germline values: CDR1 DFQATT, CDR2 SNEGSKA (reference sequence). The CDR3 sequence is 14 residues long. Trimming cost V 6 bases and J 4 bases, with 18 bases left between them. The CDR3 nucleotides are TGCAGTGCGACGGAATTGTGGCCTTTCTATGGCTACACCTTC. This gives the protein CSATELWPFYGYTF.

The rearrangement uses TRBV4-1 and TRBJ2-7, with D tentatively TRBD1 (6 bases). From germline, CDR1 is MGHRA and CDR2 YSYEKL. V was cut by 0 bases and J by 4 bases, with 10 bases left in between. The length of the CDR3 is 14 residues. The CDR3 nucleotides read TGCGCCAGCAGCCAAGATATACAGGGATACGAGCAGTACTTC. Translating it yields CASSQDIQGYEQYF.

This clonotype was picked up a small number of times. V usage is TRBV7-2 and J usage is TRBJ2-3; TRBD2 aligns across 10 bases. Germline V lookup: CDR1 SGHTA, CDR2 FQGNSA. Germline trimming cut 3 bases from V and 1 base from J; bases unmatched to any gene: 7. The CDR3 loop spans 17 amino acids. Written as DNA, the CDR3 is TGTGCCAGCAGCTTTGCCCGAGCGGGAGGGGGCACAGATACGCAGTATTTT. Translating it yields CASSFARAGGGTDTQYF.

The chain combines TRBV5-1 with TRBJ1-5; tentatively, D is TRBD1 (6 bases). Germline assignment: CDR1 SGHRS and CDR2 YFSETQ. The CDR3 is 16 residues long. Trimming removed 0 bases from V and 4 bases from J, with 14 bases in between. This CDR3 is CASSLGDKAGNQPQHF. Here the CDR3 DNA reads TGCGCCAGCAGCTTGGGGGACAAGGCGGGGAATCAGCCCCAGCATTTT.